In its sample, the clone carrying this T cell receptor beta chain was seen a few times. Its cognate antigen is unknown. This entry comes from a study of T-cell memory formation after mild COVID-19. Study summary: TCR clusters were mostly confined to one donor each. Study conclusions and caveats: Contracting CD4+ clones lay largely in CM and EM, with CD8+ ones residing in EMRA. Second-wave clones with a day 37 peak had unconfirmed SARS-CoV-2 specificity.

Trimming took off 6 bases at V and 0 bases at J, with 10 bases between the two ends. This CDR3 is 14 amino acids long. Per germline, CDR1 SGHRS and CDR2 YFSETQ. TCRdb called the 5' RACE reads again in MiXCR, with one record for every CDR3 protein. The sample shows approximately 170,000 distinct CDR3 sequences, 10% to 15% of them seen only once. This TCR came from a man in his late teens or twenties who had mild COVID-19 (a few samples of this study predate the infection). Cell type and time point are not known. The chain is built from TRBV5-1 and TRBJ1-3; D call uncertain. The sequenced sample was PBMCs or a T cell subset sorted from them (not recorded which). The CDR3 coding sequence is TGCGCCAGCAAACGGACTGACTCTGGAAACACCATATATTTT. Amino acids: CASKRTDSGNTIYF.